This T cell receptor beta chain was documented in a study of T cell changes during pregnancy in multiple sclerosis. The CDR3 spans 13 residues. V lost 5 bases, J lost 7 bases, and 14 bases lay in between. Germline CDR1 MNHEY, CDR2 SMNVEV (reference sequence). TCRdb's table, derived via immunoSEQ multiplex PCR, lists solely in-frame clones and lacks some. The data contain over 55,000 clones, 89% of them singletons. This clone has a single count. The sample in question was peripheral blood, obtained in the first trimester of pregnancy. The chain couples TRBV27 to TRBJ1-1; D might be TRBD1 (5 bases). The TCR originated in a female donor with multiple sclerosis, enrolled in a pregnancy study. The CDR3 reads CASSPPGQGEAFF. The CDR3, as DNA: TGTGCCAGCAGTCCCCCGGGTCAGGGTGAAGCTTTCTTT.